This entry lists 30 T cell receptor beta chains sequenced from one sample in a study of CD8 T cells in ankylosing spondylitis (dated by TCRdb to 2016 to 2017). Libraries came from 5' RACE. TCRdb names Illumina HiSeq 2500 as the instrument used. TCRdb took the public reads, trimmed them with fastp at Q25, ran MiXCR for clone calling and kept in-frame beta chains. Rows merge per CDR3 protein into single entries with the most common DNA and genes. In all, the sample holds about 320,000 distinct CDR3 sequences, and around 10% of those were seen once. The ten largest make up about a tenth of the sample. Sequencing was carried out using blood, either unsorted or a sorted T cell fraction (not recorded which). Receptor source: a female donor with ankylosing spondylitis or in good health (not recorded which).

This clonotype was seen a few times. This chain links TRBV2 with TRBJ2-7, with 8 bases identical to TRBD2. Unmatched junction bases numbered 13, after V lost 0 bases and J lost 3 bases. CDR1 is SNHLY and CDR2 is FYNNEI in the germline V gene. The CDR3 is 18 amino acids. This CDR3 reads CASSEAIPLAGLIYEQYF. CDR3 in DNA: TGTGCCAGCAGTGAAGCTATACCCTTAGCGGGGCTTATCTACGAGCAGTACTTC.

The chain employs TRBV5-6 and TRBJ1-5; D perhaps matches TRBD1 (6 bases). Germline V gene sequence: CDR1 SGHDT, CDR2 YYEEEE. Trimming shortened V by 2 bases and J by 7 bases, and 13 bases separated the two germline ends. CDR3 length: 14 residues. The CDR3 is CASSFSGGGQPQHF. In DNA, the CDR3 is TGTGCCAGCAGCTTTTCGGGGGGCGGCCAGCCCCAGCATTTT.

This clonotype was seen repeatedly, ten times or more. This CDR3 reads CSVGQGTRYGYTF. DNA of the CDR3: TGCAGCGTCGGGCAGGGAACGCGCTATGGCTACACCTTC. The chain couples TRBV29-1 to TRBJ1-2; tentative D call: TRBD1 (5 bases). Germline V CDR1 and CDR2: SQVTM, ANQGSEA. The V end was cut by 6 bases, the J end by 4 bases, with 15 bases between. The CDR3 sequence is 13 residues long.

The chain links TRBV5-1 to TRBJ1-1; no clear D gene. In germline, CDR1 is SGHRS, CDR2 YFSETQ. The CDR3 length is 14 residues. The V gene lost 4 bases and the J gene lost 4 bases, with 14 bases spanning the gap. The CDR3 DNA reads TGCGCCAGCAGCCCCGACGGGTCAAGCACTGAAGCTTTCTTT. It translates to CASSPDGSSTEAFF.

The chain combines TRBV4-2 with TRBJ1-5; maybe TRBD1 (5 bases). V was pared by 5 bases and J by 7 bases, with 18 bases between. The CDR3 is made up of 15 amino acids. The V gene's germline CDR1 is LGHNA and CDR2 YNFKEQ. CDR3 sequence reads: CASSTSGRGGQPQHF. CDR3 bases: TGTGCCAGCAGCACTTCAGGGAGAGGCGGGCAGCCCCAGCATTTT.

This clonotype came up many times. V and J are TRBV5-1 and TRBJ2-5, with no clear D. CDR3 length: 13 amino acids. CDR1 and CDR2 (germline): SGHRS, YFSETQ. V shed 0 bases and J shed 2 bases, with 5 bases lying between them. The CDR3 sequence: CASSLAVQETQYF. CDR3 DNA: TGCGCCAGCAGCTTGGCCGTACAAGAGACCCAGTACTTC.

This clonotype was detected ten times or more. This chain links TRBV20-1 with TRBJ2-7; possibly TRBD1 for D (6 bases). From germline, CDR1 is DFQATT and CDR2 SNEGSKA (reference sequence). The CDR3 has 14 amino acids. Trimming took 7 bases from V and 4 from J, leaving 20 bases between them. This chain's CDR3 is CSVSPLEGVYEQYF. The CDR3 DNA reads as TGCAGTGTATCGCCCTTAGAGGGGGTATACGAGCAGTACTTC.

This clonotype was detected once. V gene TRBV29-1 combines with J gene TRBJ2-1; 12 bases agree with TRBD2. The V gene's germline CDR1 is SQVTM and CDR2 ANQGSEA. V lost 5 bases and J lost 1; bases outside the gene matches: 15. This CDR3 is 19 amino acids long. CDR3 DNA sequence: TGCAGCGTTTCTACTAGCGGGGGGAACCTTGCCTGGTCCTACAATGAGCAGTTCTTC. This gives the protein CSVSTSGGNLAWSYNEQFF.

The chain joins TRBV29-1 to TRBJ2-5; tentatively, D is TRBD1 or TRBD2 (7 bases each). V lost 3 bases to trimming and J lost 5 bases, with 13 bases between them. Looked up from germline, CDR1 is SQVTM and CDR2 is ANQGSEA. The CDR3 consists of 13 residues. Written as DNA, the CDR3 is TGCAGCGTTGAGGGAGGGGGCGGGGAGACCCAGTACTTC. Encoded protein: CSVEGGGGETQYF.

Ten or more counts support this clonotype. The chain combines TRBV6-1 with TRBJ2-7, with TRBD1 matching over 7 bases. The CDR3 is 15 amino acids. Per the germline V gene, CDR1 is MNHNS and CDR2 is SASEGT. With V trimmed by 10 bases and J by 0 bases, 12 bases remained unmatched. CDR3 protein: CATRGPGRSSYEQYF. In DNA form, the CDR3 reads TGTGCCACAAGGGGGCCGGGAAGGAGCTCCTACGAGCAGTACTTC.

This clonotype was seen repeatedly, ten times or more. The V and J genes are TRBV6-1 and TRBJ2-7; TRBD2 matches at 8 bases. J gave up 2 bases and V 4 bases, and 7 bases lay outside the gene matches. CDR1 MNHNS and CDR2 SASEGT come from the germline V gene. The CDR3 totals 15 residues. The CDR3, as DNA: TGTGCCAGCAGTGCGACTAGCGCCTTGACCTACGAGCAGTACTTC. It codes for CASSATSALTYEQYF.

This clonotype has ten or more counts. This chain connects TRBV5-1 to TRBJ2-1; D possibly corresponds to TRBD1 (6 bases). The germline V gene encodes CDR1 SGHRS and CDR2 YFSETQ. This CDR3 region has 14 residues. Trimming cost V 7 bases and J 5 bases, with 16 bases left between them. The CDR3 is CASAPRGPDNEQFF. The CDR3 coding sequence is TGCGCCAGCGCCCCCAGGGGTCCTGACAATGAGCAGTTCTTC. Full variable domain (missing parts from reference TRBV5-1 and TRBJ2-1): KAGVTQTPRYLIKTRGQQVTLSCSPISGHRSVSWYQQTPGQGLQFLFEYFSETQRNKGNFPGRFSGRQFSNSRSEMNVSTLELGDSALYLCASAPRGPDNEQFFGPGTRLTVL.

There are a few counts of this clonotype. This rearrangement joins TRBV5-1 to TRBJ2-1; D perhaps matches TRBD1 (6 bases). Germline CDR1 SGHRS, CDR2 YFSETQ. This CDR3 has 12 amino acids. V gave up 2 bases and J gave up 8 bases, with 8 bases separating them. The DNA of the CDR3 is TGCGCCAGCAGCTTCAGGGGTGATGAGCAGTTCTTC. Amino acids: CASSFRGDEQFF.

This clonotype was counted ten times or more. The chain has TRBV7-2 and TRBJ2-5; no clear D gene. The CDR3 covers 15 residues. The germline V gene has CDR1 SGHTA and CDR2 FQGNSA. V lost 0 bases and J 4 bases, leaving 12 bases between the germline ends. This chain's CDR3 is CASSLADMFRETQYF. The DNA of the CDR3 is TGTGCCAGCAGCTTAGCCGACATGTTCCGAGAGACCCAGTACTTC.

This clonotype was recorded at least ten times. This chain joins TRBV12-3 or TRBV12-4 and TRBJ2-7, with D possibly TRBD1 on 6 matching bases. This CDR3 region has 13 residues. Trimming took 5 bases from V and 2 from J, leaving 10 bases between them. DNA for the CDR3: TGTGCCAGCAGTCCCGGACAGACCTACGAGCAGTACTTC. It codes for CASSPGQTYEQYF.

In its sample, this clonotype was seen many times. This rearrangement joins TRBV18 to TRBJ2-1; 10 bases map to TRBD2. CDR1 is KGHSH, CDR2 LQKENI, per germline. V shed 2 bases and J 16 bases; nucleotides not matched to a gene: 14. The CDR3 has 15 residues. The CDR3 DNA reads TGTGCCAGCTCACCAGCCGGGACTAGCGCCCATCTCGGATTCTTC. This codes for CASSPAGTSAHLGFF. The full variable domain, in which reference TRBV18 and TRBJ2-1 provide the parts outside the CDR3, is NAGVMQNPRHLVRRRGQEARLRCSPMKGHSHVYWYRQLPEEGLKFMVYLQKENIIDESGMPKERFSAEFPKEGPSILRIQQVVRGDSAAYFCASSPAGTSAHLGFFGPGTRLTVL.

The CDR3 protein is CASRSSGGLNTGELFF. CDR3 in DNA: TGCGCCAGCCGGTCTAGCGGGGGTCTGAACACCGGGGAGCTGTTTTTT. This chain connects TRBV5-1 to TRBJ2-2; TRBD2 matches at 10 bases. CDR3 length: 16 amino acids. Germline values: CDR1 SGHRS, CDR2 YFSETQ. Trimming at V came to 7 bases and at J to 1 base, leaving 7 bases not matched to a gene.

This clonotype was counted at least ten times. V and J are TRBV10-3 and TRBJ2-3; TRBD1 might be the D (6 bases). Trimming shortened V by 6 bases and J by 4 bases, and 11 bases separated the two germline ends. Germline lookup yields CDR1 ENHRY and CDR2 SYGVKD. This CDR3 is built from 13 residues. CDR3 residues: CAIRQGLPDTQYF. The CDR3 nucleotides read TGTGCCATCAGACAGGGTTTGCCAGATACGCAGTATTTT.

This clonotype was seen more than once but under ten times. The rearrangement links TRBV27 to TRBJ2-7; TRBD2 matches 12 bases. The length of the CDR3 is 17 residues. The V gene end was trimmed by 4 bases and the J gene end by 3 bases; junction bases not matched to a gene: 10. The germline V gene has CDR1 MNHEY and CDR2 SMNVEV (reference sequence). For the CDR3, the DNA is TGTGCCAGCAGTTCCAATCCTTGGACTAGCGGGATCTACGAGCAGTACTTC. The encoded protein is CASSSNPWTSGIYEQYF.

This clonotype was detected many times. The chain has TRBV9 and TRBJ2-1; D might be TRBD2 (7 bases). CDR1 is SGDLS and CDR2 is YYNGEE in the germline V gene. V shed 5 bases and J shed 7 bases, with 16 bases lying between them. This CDR3 region has 14 residues. Here the CDR3 DNA reads TGTGCCAGCAGTGTTGACGGGGGGCCTAATGAGCAGTTCTTC. This codes for CASSVDGGPNEQFF.

V and J are TRBV2 and TRBJ2-5, with D possibly being TRBD1 (6 bases). The CDR3 loop spans 15 amino acids. CDR1 is SNHLY and CDR2 is FYNNEI in the germline V gene. V was cut by 6 bases and J by 1 base, with 15 bases left in between. Written as DNA, the CDR3 is TGTGCCAGCAGCAGAGACAGGCCCGGCCAAGAGACCCAGTACTTC. It is translated as CASSRDRPGQETQYF.

There are many counts of this clonotype. The V call is TRBV5-1, the J call TRBJ2-1, with 7 bases matching TRBD2. This CDR3 region has 15 residues. J was trimmed by 3 bases and V by 2 bases; bases with no gene match: 5. Germline V gives CDR1 SGHRS, CDR2 YFSETQ. This CDR3 reads CASSLGGGNYNEQFF. The CDR3 bases are TGCGCCAGCAGCTTAGGCGGGGGAAACTACAATGAGCAGTTCTTC.

This clonotype was found many times. The V and J genes are TRBV5-8 and TRBJ2-7, with D tentatively TRBD2 (6 bases). Trimming removed 7 bases at V and 5 bases at J, with 16 bases between. The CDR3 spans 13 residues. From germline, CDR1 is SGHTS and CDR2 YDEGEE. DNA of the CDR3: TGTGCCAGCGATCGACGGGAGCGTGACGAGCAGTACTTC. This codes for CASDRRERDEQYF.

The V and J genes are TRBV11-2 and TRBJ2-5, with unresolved D. Germline V gene sequence: CDR1 SGHAT, CDR2 FQNNGV. CDR3 length: 14 residues. The V end was cut by 5 bases, the J end by 1 base, with 11 bases between. CDR3 sequence reads: CASSPTVAQETQYF. In nucleotides, the CDR3 is TGTGCCAGCAGCCCCACGGTAGCCCAAGAGACCCAGTACTTC.

The chain carries TRBV20-1 and TRBJ2-5; TRBD2 agrees at 8 bases. Germline V gene lookup returns CDR1 DFQATT and CDR2 SNEGSKA (reference sequence). V shed 2 bases and J 4 bases; nucleotides not matched to a gene: 3. The CDR3 length is 13 residues. CDR3 in amino acids: CSARIRGGETQYF. The CDR3, as DNA: TGCAGTGCTAGAATTCGGGGGGGAGAGACCCAGTACTTC.

The chain links TRBV12-3 or TRBV12-4 to TRBJ2-1; D is unresolved. V was shortened by 3 bases and J by 9 bases, with 9 bases between the two germline ends. The CDR3 covers 12 residues. For the CDR3, the DNA is TGTGCCAGCAGTTTCACCGCTCTTGAGCAGTTCTTC. It translates to CASSFTALEQFF.

The J gene is TRBJ2-5, the V gene TRBV20-1; 12 bases fit TRBD2. V trimming: 3 bases; J trimming: 5 bases; junction bases outside the gene matches: 13. This CDR3 has 17 residues. The germline gives CDR1 DFQATT, CDR2 SNEGSKA (reference sequence). The CDR3 region is CSASRLELAGGRETQYF. The CDR3 nucleotides read TGCAGTGCTAGCCGCTTGGAGCTAGCGGGGGGGCGTGAGACCCAGTACTTC.

Many counts were recorded for this clonotype. V and J are TRBV21-1 and TRBJ1-2; the table's D call TRBD1 went unverified against the DNA. TRBV21-1 is reported as a pseudogene. The CDR3 extends over 13 amino acids. The CDR3 DNA follows: TGTGCCAGCAGCAAAGAGGAGACAGCTGGCTACACCTTC. Its protein is CASSKEETAGYTF.

This chain joins TRBV29-1 and TRBJ2-3; D not certain. V was trimmed by 2 bases and J by 6 bases, leaving 6 bases between them. CDR1 is SQVTM and CDR2 is ANQGSEA in the germline V gene. This CDR3 has 11 residues. The CDR3 bases are TGCAGCGTTGAAAGTAGGGATACGCAGTATTTT. Translation: CSVESRDTQYF.

This sequence joins TRBV6-5 and TRBJ2-7, with 9 bases that match TRBD1. The CDR3 runs 16 residues. The germline V gene encodes CDR1 MNHEY and CDR2 SVGAGI. After removal of 2 bases from V and 0 bases from J, the junction contained 5 bases not matched to a gene. CDR3 nucleotides: TGTGCCAGCAGTTACCCGAAGACAGGGGGCTCCTACGAGCAGTACTTC. Encoded protein: CASSYPKTGGSYEQYF.